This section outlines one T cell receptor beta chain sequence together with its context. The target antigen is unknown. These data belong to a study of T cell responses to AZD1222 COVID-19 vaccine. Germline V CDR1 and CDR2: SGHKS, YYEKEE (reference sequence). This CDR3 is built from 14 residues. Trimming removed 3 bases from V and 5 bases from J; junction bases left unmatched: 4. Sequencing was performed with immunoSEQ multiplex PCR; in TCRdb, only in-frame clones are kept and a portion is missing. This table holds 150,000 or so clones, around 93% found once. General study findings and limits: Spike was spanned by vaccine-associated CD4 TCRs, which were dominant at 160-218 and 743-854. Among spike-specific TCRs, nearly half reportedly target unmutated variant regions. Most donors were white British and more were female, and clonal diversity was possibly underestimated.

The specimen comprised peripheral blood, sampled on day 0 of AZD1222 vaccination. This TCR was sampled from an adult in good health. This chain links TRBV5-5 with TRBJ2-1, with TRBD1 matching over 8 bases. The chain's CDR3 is CASSYPGQDNEQFF. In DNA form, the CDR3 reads TGTGCCAGCAGCTATCCGGGACAGGACAATGAGCAGTTCTTC.